This T cell receptor beta chain is from a study of metastatic and nonmetastatic thyroid tumors. TCRdb re-called the PCR reads with MiXCR. The repertoire holds around 23,000 clones, around 28% seen once, with around 19% in the top ten. V lost 4 bases, J lost 3 bases, and 7 bases lay in between. The CDR3 totals 12 residues. Germline CDR1 reads WSHSY; CDR2 reads SAAADI. This clone came up many times. Every patient underwent thyroid surgery untreated. Sequencing was done on a sample of blood. This clonotype was sampled from a male donor with papillary thyroid cancer or a benign thyroid nodule (not recorded which). Some clones in this sample may be carry-over from other donors' samples. J is TRBJ2-7 and V is TRBV10-2; unclear D gene. CDR3 sequence reads: CASSGTRYEQYF. The CDR3, as DNA: TGCGCCAGCAGTGGGACCCGCTACGAGCAGTACTTC.